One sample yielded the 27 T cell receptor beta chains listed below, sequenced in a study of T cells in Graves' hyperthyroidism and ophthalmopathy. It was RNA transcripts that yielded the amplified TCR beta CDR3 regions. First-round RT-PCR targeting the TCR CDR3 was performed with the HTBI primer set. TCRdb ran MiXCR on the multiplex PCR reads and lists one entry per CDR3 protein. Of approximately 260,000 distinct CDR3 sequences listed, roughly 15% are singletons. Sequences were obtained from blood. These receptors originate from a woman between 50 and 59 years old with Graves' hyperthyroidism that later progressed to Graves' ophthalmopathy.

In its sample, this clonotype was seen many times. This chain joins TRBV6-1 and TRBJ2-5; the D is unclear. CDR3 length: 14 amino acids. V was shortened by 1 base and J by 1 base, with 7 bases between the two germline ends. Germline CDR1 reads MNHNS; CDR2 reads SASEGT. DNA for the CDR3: TGTGCCAGCAGTGAAGGAGGTCTCCAAGAGACCCAGTACTTC. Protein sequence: CASSEGGLQETQYF.

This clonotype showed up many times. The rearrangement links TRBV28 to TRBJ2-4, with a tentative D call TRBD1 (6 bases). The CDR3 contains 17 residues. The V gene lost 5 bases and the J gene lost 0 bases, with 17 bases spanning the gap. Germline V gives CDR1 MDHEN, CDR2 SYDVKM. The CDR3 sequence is CASSTPQGIGAKNIQYF. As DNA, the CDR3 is TGTGCCAGCAGTACCCCACAGGGCATAGGAGCCAAAAACATTCAGTACTTC.

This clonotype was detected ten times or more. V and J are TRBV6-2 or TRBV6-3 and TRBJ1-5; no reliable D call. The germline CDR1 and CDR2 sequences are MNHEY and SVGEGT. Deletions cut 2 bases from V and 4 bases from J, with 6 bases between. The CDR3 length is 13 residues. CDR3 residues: CASSYDGNQPQHF. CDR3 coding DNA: TGTGCCAGCAGTTACGACGGGAATCAGCCCCAGCATTTT.

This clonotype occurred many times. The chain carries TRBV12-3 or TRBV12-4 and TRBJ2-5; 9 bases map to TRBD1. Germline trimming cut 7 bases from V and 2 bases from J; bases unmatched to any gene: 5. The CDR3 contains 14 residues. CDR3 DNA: TGTGCCAGCACCGGGACAGGGCCGCAAGAGACCCAGTACTTC. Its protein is CASTGTGPQETQYF.

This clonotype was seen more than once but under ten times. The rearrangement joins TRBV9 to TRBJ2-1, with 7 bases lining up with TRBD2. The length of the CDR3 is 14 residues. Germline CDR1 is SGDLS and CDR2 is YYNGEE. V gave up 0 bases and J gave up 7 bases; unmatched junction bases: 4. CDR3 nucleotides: TGTGCCAGCAGCGTAGGGGGACTATCTAATGAGCAGTTCTTC. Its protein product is CASSVGGLSNEQFF. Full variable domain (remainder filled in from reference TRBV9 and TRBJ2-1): DSGVTQTPKHLITATGQRVTLRCSPRSGDLSVYWYQQSLDQGLQFLIQYYNGEERAKGNILERFSAQQFPDLHSELNLSSLELGDSALYFCASSVGGLSNEQFFGPGTRLTVL.

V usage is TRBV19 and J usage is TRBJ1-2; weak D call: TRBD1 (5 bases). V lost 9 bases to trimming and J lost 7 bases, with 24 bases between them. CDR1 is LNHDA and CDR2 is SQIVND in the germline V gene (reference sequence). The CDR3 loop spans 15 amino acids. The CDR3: CASSLAGTAGGGYTF. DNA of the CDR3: TGTGCCAGCTCCCTTGCAGGAACAGCTGGGGGTGGCTACACCTTC.

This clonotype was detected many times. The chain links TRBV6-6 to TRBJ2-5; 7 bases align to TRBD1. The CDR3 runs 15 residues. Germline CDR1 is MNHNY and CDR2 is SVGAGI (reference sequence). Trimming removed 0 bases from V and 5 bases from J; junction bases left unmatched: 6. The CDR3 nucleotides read TGTGCCAGCAGTTACTCCTGGGACAGTTGGGAGACCCAGTACTTC. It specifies CASSYSWDSWETQYF.

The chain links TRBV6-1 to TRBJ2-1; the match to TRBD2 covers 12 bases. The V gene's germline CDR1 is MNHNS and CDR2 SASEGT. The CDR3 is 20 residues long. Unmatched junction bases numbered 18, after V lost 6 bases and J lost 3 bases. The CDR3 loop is CASRAGPGLAGGQSYNEQFF. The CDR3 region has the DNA TGTGCCAGCAGGGCAGGACCGGGGCTAGCGGGAGGGCAGAGCTACAATGAGCAGTTCTTC.

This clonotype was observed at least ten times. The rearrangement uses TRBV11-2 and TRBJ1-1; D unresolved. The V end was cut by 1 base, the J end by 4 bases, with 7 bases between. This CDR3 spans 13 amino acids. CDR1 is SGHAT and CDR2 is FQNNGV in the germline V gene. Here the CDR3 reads CASSLGGFTEAFF. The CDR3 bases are TGTGCCAGCAGCTTAGGGGGATTCACTGAAGCTTTCTTT.

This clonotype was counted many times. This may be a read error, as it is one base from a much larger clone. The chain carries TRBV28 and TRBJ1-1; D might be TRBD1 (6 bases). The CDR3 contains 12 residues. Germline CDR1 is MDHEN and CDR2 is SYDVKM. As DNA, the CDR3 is TGTGCCAGCAGTACAGGGTCCCCTGAAACTTTCTTT. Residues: CASSTGSPETFF.

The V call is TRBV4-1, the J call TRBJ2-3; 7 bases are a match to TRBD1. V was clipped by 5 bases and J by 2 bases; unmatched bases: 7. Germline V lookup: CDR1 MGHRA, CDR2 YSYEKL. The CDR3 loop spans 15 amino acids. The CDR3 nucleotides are TGCGCCAGCAGCAGACAGGGCTGGGACACAGATACGCAGTATTTT. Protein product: CASSRQGWDTDTQYF.

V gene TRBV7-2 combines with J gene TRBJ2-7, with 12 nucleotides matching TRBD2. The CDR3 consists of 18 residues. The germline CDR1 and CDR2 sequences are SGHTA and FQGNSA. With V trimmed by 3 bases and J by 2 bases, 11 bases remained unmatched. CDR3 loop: CASSFPYLTSGRTYEQYF. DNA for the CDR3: TGTGCCAGCAGCTTCCCCTACCTCACTAGCGGGAGGACCTACGAGCAGTACTTC.

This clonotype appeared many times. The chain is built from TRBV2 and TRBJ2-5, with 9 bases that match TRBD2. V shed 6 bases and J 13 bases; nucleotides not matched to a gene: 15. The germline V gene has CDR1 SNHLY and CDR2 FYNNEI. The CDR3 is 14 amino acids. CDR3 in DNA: TGTGCCAGCAGCCCCAGGCTAGCGGGACCGGGGGGGTACTTC. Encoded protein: CASSPRLAGPGGYF.

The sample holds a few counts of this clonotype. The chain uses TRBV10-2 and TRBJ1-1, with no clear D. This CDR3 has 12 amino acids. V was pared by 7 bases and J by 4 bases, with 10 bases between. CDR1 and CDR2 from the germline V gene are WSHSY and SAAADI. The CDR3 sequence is CASTGESTEAFF. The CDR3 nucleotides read TGCGCCAGCACAGGCGAGAGCACTGAAGCTTTCTTT.

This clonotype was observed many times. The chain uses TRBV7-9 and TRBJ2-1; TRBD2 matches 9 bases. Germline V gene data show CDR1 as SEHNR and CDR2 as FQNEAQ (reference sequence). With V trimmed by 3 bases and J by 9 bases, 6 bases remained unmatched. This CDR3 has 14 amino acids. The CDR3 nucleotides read TGTGCCAGCAGCTTCGGGGGACTAGCCCTTGAGCAGTTCTTC. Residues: CASSFGGLALEQFF.

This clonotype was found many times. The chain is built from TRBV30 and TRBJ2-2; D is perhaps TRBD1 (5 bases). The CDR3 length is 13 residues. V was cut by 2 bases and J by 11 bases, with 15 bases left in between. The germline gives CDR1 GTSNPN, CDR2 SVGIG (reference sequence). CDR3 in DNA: TGTGCCTGGAGTAGGCAGGGATTATCAGAGCTGTTTTTT. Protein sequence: CAWSRQGLSELFF.

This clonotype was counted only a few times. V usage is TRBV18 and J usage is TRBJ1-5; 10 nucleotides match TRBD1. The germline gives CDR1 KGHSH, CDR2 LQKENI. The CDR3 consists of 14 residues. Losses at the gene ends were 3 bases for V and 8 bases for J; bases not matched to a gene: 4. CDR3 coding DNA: TGTGCCAGCTCACCTTCCGGGACAGGGGAGCCCCAGCATTTT. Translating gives CASSPSGTGEPQHF. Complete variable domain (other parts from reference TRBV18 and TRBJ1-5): NAGVMQNPRHLVRRRGQEARLRCSPMKGHSHVYWYRQLPEEGLKFMVYLQKENIIDESGMPKERFSAEFPKEGPSILRIQQVVRGDSAAYFCASSPSGTGEPQHFGDGTRLSIL.

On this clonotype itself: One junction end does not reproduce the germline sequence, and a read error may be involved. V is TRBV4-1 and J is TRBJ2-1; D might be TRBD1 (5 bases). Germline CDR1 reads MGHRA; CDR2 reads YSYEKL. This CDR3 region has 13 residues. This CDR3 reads CAGSHGADNEQFF. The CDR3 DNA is TGCGCCGGCAGCCATGGGGCGGACAATGAGCAGTTCTTC.

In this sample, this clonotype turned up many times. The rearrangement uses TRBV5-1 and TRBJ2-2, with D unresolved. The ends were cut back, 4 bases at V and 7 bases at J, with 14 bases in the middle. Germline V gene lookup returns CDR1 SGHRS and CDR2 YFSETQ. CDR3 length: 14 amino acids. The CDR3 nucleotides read TGCGCCAGCAGCCTGGACCCCTTTGGCGGGGAGCTGTTTTTT. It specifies CASSLDPFGGELFF.

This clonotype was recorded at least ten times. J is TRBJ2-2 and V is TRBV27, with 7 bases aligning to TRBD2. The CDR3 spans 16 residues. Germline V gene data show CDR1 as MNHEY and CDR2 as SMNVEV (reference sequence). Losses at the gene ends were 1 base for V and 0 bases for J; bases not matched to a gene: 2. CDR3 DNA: TGTGCCAGCAGTTTATTTGGGGGGGCGAACACCGGGGAGCTGTTTTTT. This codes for CASSLFGGANTGELFF.

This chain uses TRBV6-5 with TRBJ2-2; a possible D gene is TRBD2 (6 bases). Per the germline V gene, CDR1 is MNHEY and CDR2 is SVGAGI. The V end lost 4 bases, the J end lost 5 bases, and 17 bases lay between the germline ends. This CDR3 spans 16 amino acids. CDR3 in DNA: TGTGCCAGCAGTTTATTTGGCGGGACTGCAACCGGGGAGCTGTTTTTT. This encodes CASSLFGGTATGELFF.

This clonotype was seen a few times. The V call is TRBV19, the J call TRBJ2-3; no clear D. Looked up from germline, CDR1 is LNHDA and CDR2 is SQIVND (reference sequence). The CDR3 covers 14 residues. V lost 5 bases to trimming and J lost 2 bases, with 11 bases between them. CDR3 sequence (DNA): TGTGCCAGTAGTGATGGGGTCTCCACAGATACGCAGTATTTT. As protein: CASSDGVSTDTQYF.

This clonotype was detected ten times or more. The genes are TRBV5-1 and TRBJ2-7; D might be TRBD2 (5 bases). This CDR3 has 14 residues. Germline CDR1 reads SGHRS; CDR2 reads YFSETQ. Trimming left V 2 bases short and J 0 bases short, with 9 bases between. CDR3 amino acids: CASSFLGNSYEQYF. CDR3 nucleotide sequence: TGCGCCAGCAGCTTCCTCGGGAACTCCTACGAGCAGTACTTC.

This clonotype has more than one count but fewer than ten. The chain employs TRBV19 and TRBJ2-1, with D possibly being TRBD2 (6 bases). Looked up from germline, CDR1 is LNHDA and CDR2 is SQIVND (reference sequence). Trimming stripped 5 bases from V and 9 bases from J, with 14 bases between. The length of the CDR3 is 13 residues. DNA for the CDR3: TGTGCCAGTAGTTCAGTCCCGGGAGTTGAGCAGTTCTTC. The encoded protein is CASSSVPGVEQFF.

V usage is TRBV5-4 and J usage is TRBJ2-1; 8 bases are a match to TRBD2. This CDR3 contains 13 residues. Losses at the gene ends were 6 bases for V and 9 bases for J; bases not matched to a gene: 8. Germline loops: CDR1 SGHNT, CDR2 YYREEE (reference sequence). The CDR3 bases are TGTGCCAGCAATTCGGGGGGGCGAGGTGAGCAGTTCTTC. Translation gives CASNSGGRGEQFF. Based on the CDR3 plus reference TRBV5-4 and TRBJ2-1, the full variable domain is ETGVTQSPTHLIKTRGQQVTLRCSSQSGHNTVSWYQQALGQGPQFIFQYYREEENGRGNFPPRFSGLQFPNYSSELNVNALELDDSALYLCASNSGGRGEQFFGPGTRLTVL.

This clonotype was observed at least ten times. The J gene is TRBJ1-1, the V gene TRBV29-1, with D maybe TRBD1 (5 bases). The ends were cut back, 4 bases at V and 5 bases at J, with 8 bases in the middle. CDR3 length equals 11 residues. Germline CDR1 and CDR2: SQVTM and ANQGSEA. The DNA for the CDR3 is TGCAGCGTTGCCAGGGAAACTGAAGCTTTCTTT. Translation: CSVARETEAFF.

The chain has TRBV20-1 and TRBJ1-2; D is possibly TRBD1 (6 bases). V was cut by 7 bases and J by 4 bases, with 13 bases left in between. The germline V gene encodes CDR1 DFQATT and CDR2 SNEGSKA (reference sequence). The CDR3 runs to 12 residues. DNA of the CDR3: TGCAGTGGTCGACAGGAGTTCTATGGCTACACCTTC. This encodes CSGRQEFYGYTF.